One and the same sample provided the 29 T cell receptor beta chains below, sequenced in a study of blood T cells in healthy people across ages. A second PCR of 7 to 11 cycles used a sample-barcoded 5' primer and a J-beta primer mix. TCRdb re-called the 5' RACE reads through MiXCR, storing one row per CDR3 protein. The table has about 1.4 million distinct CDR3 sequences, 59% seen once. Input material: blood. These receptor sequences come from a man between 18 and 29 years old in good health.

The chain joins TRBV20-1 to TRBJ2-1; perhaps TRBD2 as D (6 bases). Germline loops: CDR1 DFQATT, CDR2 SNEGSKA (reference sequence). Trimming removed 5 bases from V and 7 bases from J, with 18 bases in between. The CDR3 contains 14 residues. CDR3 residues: CSAGRRGTQNEQFF. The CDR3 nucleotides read TGCAGTGCTGGAAGGAGGGGCACCCAGAATGAGCAGTTCTTC.

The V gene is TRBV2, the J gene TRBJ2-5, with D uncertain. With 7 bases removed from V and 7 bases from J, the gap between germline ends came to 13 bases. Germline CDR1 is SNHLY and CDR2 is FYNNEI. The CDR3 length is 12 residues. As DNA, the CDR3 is TGTGCCAGCATCTCGGGTATGGGGACCCAGTACTTC. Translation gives CASISGMGTQYF.

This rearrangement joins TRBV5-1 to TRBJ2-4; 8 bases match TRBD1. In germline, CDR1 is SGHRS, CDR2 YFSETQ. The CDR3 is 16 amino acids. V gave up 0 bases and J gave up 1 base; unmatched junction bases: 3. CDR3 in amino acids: CASSLGDRIAKNIQYF. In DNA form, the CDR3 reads TGCGCCAGCAGCTTGGGGGACAGGATCGCCAAAAACATTCAGTACTTC.

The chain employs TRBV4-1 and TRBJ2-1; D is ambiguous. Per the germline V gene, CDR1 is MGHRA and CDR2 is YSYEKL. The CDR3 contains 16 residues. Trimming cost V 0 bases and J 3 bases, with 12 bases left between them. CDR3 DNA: TGCGCCAGCAGCCAAGACCGCATACCAGGCTACAATGAGCAGTTCTTC. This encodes CASSQDRIPGYNEQFF.

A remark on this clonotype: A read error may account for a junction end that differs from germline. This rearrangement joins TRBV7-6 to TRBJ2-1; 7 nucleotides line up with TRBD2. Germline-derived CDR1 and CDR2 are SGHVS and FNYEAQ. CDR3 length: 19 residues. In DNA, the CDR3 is TGTGCCAGCAGCTTAGAGGCCTCGCGGGAGCCAAGCTCCTACGATGAGCAGTTCTTC. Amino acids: CASSLEASREPSSYDEQFF.

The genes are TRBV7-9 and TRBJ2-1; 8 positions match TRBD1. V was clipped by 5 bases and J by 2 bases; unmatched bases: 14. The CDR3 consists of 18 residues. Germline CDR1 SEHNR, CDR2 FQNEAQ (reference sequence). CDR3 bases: TGTGCCAGCAGCCCTAAGTGGGGAGACAGGGGCACCTACAATGAGCAGTTCTTC. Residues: CASSPKWGDRGTYNEQFF. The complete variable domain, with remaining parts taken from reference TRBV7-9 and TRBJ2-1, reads DTGVSQNPRHKITKRGQNVTFRCDPISEHNRLYWYRQTLGQGPEFLTYFQNEAQLEKSRLLSDRFSAERPKGSFSTLEIQRTEQGDSAMYLCASSPKWGDRGTYNEQFFGPGTRLTVL.

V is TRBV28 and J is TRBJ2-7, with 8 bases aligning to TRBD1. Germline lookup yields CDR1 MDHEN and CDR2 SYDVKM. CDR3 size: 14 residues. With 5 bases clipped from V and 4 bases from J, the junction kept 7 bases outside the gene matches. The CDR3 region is CASSETGELYEQYF. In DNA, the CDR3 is TGTGCCAGCAGTGAGACAGGGGAACTTTACGAGCAGTACTTC.

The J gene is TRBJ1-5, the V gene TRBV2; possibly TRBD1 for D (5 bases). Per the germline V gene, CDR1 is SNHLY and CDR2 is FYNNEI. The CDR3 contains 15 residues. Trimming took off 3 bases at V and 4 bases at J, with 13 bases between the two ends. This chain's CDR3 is CASSDSGTTNQPQHF. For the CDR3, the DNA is TGTGCCAGCAGTGACTCCGGGACTACGAATCAGCCCCAGCATTTT.

The CDR3: CASSRTSGGGGELFF. CDR3 nucleotide sequence: TGTGCCAGCAGCAGGACTAGCGGGGGTGGCGGGGAGCTGTTTTTT. This rearrangement joins TRBV7-2 to TRBJ2-2; 13 positions agree with TRBD2. The ends lost 5 bases at V and 7 bases at J; junction bases unmatched: 4. Germline-derived CDR1 and CDR2 are SGHTA and FQGNSA. This CDR3 is 15 amino acids long.

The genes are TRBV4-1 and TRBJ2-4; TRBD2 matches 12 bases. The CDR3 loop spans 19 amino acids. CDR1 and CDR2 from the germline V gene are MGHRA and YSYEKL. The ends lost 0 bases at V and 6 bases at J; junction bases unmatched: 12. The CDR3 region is CASSQDQWASGRALNIQYF. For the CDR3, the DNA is TGCGCCAGCAGCCAAGATCAGTGGGCTAGCGGGAGGGCTCTAAACATTCAGTACTTC.

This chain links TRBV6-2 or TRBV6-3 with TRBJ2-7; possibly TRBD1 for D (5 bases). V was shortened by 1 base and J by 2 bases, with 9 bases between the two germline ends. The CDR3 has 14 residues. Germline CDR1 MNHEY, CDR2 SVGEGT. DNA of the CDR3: TGTGCCAGCAGTTACTTTGACAGCCCCTACGAGCAGTACTTC. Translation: CASSYFDSPYEQYF.

The CDR3 region has the DNA TGTGCCAGCAGCAGACAGGGAACGGGAGAGACCCAGTACTTC. Amino acids: CASSRQGTGETQYF. The genes are TRBV5-5 and TRBJ2-5, with 7 bases lining up with TRBD1. Germline lookup yields CDR1 SGHKS and CDR2 YYEKEE (reference sequence). Germline trimming cut 4 bases from V and 4 bases from J; bases unmatched to any gene: 7. This CDR3 spans 14 amino acids.

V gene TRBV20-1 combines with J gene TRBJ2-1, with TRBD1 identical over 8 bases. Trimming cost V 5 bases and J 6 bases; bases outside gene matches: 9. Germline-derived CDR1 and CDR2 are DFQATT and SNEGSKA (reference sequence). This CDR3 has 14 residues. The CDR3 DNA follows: TGCAGTGCTCATGGACAGGGTCGTGTCAATGAGCAGTTCTTC. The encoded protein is CSAHGQGRVNEQFF.

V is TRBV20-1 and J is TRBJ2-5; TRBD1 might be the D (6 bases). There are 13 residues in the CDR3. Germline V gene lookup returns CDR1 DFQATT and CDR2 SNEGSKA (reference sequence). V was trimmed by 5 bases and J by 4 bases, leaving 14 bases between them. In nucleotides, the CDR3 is TGCAGTGCTCGGGACATAGGGCGAGAGACCCAGTACTTC. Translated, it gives CSARDIGRETQYF.

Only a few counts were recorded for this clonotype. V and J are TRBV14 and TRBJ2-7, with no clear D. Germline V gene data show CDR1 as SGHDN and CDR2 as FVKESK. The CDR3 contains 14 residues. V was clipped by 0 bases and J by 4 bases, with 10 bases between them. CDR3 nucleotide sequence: TGTGCCAGCAGCCAAGATCGACCACGTTACGAGCAGTACTTC. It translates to CASSQDRPRYEQYF.

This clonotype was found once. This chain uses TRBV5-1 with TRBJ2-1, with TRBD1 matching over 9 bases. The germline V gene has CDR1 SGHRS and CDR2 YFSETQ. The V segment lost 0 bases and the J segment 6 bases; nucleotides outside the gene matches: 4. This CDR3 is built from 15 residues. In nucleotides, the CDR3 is TGCGCCAGCAGCTTGGAGACAGGGGGGGCCAATGAGCAGTTCTTC. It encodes CASSLETGGANEQFF.

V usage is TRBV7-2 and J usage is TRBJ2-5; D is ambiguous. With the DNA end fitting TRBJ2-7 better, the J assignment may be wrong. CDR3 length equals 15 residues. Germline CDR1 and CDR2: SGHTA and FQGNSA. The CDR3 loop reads CASSPIDAASVEQYF. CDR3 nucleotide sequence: TGTGCCAGCAGCCCGATCGATGCGGCGTCCGTCGAGCAGTACTTC.

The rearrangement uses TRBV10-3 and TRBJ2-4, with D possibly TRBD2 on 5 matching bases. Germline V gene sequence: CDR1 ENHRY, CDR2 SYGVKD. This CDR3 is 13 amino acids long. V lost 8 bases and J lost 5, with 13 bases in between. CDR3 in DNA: TGTGCCATCCGGCCGGGGTCGGAAAACATTCAGTACTTC. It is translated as CAIRPGSENIQYF.

CDR3 DNA: TGCGCCAGCAGCCACGGTTTGGTGAATGGCTACACCTTC. Its protein is CASSHGLVNGYTF. The chain combines TRBV4-1 with TRBJ1-2; D uncertain. V shed 3 bases and J shed 6 bases, with 11 bases lying between them. Germline CDR1 and CDR2: MGHRA and YSYEKL. This CDR3 is built from 13 residues.

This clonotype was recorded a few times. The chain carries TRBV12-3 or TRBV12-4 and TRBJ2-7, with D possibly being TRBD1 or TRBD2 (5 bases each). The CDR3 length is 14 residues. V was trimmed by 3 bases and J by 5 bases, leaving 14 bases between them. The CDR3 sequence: CASSFIEGSHEQYF. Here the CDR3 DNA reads TGTGCCAGCAGTTTTATCGAGGGGTCCCACGAGCAGTACTTC.

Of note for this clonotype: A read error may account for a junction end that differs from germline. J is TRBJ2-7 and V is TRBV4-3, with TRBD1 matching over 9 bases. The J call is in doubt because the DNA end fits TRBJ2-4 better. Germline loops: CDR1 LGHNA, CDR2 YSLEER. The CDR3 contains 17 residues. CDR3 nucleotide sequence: TGCGCCAGCAGTCAAGACGGGACAGGGTTGACCAAAAACATTCAGTACTTC. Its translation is CASSQDGTGLTKNIQYF.

CDR3 DNA sequence: TGTGCCAGCAGTTACACCGGGGGGACATACAATGAGCAGTTCTTC. Encoded protein: CASSYTGGTYNEQFF. The chain uses TRBV6-2 or TRBV6-3 and TRBJ2-1, with D maybe TRBD2 (7 bases). Germline V gene data show CDR1 as MNHEY and CDR2 as SVGEGT. With 2 bases removed from V and 4 bases from J, the gap between germline ends came to 12 bases. The CDR3 has 15 residues.

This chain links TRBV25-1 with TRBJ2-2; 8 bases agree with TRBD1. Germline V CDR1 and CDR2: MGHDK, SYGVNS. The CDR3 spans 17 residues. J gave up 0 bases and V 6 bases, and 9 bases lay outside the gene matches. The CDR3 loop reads CASSLTGGYPNTGELFF. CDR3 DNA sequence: TGTGCCAGCAGCCTTACAGGGGGATACCCGAACACCGGGGAGCTGTTTTTT.

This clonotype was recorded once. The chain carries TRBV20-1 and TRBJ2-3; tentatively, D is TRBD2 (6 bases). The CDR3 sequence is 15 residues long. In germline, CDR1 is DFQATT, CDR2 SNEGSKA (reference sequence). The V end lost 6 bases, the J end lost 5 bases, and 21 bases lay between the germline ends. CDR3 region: CSAQTAGRVQDTQYF. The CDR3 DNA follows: TGCAGTGCGCAGACTGCGGGGCGGGTACAAGATACGCAGTATTTT.

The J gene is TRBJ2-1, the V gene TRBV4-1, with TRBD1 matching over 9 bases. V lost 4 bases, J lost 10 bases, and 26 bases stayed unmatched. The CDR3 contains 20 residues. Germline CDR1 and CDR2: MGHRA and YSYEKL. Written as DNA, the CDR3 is TGCGCCAGCAGCCCGTTAGGGACAGGGAATCCACGGGGGGATATATACGAGCAGTTCTTC. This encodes CASSPLGTGNPRGDIYEQFF.

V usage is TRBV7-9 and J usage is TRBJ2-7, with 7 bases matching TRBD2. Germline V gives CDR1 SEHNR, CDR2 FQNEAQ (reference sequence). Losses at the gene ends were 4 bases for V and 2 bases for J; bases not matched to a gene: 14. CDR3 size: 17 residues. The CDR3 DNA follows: TGTGCCAGCAGCTCCCAGCGGGACGGAGGGCCCCCCTACGAGCAGTACTTC. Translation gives CASSSQRDGGPPYEQYF.

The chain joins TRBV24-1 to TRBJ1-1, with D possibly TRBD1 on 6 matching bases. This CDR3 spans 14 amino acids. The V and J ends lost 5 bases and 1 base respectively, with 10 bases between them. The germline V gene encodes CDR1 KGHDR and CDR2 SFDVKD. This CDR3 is CATSVGAENTEAFF. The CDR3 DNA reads TGTGCCACCAGTGTGGGGGCCGAGAACACTGAAGCTTTCTTT.

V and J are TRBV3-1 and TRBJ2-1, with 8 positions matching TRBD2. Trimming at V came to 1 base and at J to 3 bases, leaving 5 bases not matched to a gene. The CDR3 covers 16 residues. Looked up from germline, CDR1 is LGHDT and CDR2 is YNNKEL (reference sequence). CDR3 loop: CASSQGSGIFYNEQFF. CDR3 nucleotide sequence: TGTGCCAGCAGCCAAGGTAGCGGGATTTTCTACAATGAGCAGTTCTTC.

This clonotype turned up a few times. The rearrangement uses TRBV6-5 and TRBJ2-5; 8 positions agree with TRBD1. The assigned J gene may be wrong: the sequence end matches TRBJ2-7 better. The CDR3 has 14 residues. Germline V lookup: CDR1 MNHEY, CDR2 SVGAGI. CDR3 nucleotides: TGTGCCAGCAGTTCCCGGACAGGGAGCCACGAGCAGTACTTC. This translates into CASSSRTGSHEQYF.